Sequencing of this T cell receptor (beta chain) was carried out in a study of blood T cell repertoires in COVID-19. For the study at large: Whether acute or convalescent, the COVID-19 samples came from the United States, Italy and Spain. Nucleic acid was either cDNA or gDNA, and it came from T cells, B-cell-depleted T cells, or PBMCs.

Germline V gene data show CDR1 as SGHDN and CDR2 as FVKESK. This CDR3 is 15 amino acids long. Between the trimmed V and J ends, which lost 0 bases and 0 bases, there was a span of 7 bases. Profiling relied on immunoSEQ multiplex PCR, and the TCRdb table lists in-frame clones only, not all of them. The sample lists under 200,000 clones; approximately 80% were seen once. V gene TRBV14 combines with J gene TRBJ2-3; no definite D call. The sequenced sample consisted of PBMCs or T cells enriched from blood (not recorded which). The receptor was isolated from an older woman who had recovered from COVID-19. The CDR3 DNA reads as TGTGCCAGCAGCCAAGATCCCGTGAGCACAGATACGCAGTATTTT. Translating it yields CASSQDPVSTDTQYF.